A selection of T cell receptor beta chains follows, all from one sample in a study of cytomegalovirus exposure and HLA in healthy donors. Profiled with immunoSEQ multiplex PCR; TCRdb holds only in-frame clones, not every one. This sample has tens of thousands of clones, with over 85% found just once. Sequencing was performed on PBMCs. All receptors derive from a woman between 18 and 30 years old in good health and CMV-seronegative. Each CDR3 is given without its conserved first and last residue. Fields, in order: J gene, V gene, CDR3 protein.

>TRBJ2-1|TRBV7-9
ASSRRTGGLYNEQF
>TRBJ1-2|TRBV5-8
ASSLVAGSNYGYT
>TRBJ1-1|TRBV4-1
ASSQAPGQPNTEAF
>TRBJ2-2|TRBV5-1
ASSLNSQGELF
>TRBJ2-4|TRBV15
ATSRDRAGVPY
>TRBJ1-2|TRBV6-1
ASNIMTGSNYGYT
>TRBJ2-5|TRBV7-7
ASSSLPSLKETQY
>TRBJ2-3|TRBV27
ASSNEAHTQY
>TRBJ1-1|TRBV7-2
ASSLAGTGRTEAF
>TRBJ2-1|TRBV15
ATSRVSEQF
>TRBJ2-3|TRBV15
ATSRDTPSVDTQY
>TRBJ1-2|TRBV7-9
ASSPTRAGGFGYT